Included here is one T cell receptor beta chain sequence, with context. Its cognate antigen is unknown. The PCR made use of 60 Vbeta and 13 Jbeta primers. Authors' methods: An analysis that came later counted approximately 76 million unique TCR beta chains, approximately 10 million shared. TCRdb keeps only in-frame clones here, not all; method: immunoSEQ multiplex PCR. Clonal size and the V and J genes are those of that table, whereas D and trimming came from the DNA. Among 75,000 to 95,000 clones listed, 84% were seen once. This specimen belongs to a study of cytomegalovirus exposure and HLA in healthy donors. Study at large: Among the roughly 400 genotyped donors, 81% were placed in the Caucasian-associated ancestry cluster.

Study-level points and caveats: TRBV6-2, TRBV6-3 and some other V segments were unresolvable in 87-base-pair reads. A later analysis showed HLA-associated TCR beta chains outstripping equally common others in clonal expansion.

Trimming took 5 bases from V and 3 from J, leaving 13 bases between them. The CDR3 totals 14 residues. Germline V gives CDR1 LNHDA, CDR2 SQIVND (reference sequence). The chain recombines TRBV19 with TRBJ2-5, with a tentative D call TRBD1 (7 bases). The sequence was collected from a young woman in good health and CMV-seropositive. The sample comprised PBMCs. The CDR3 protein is CASSQPGGKETQYF. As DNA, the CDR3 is TGTGCCAGTAGTCAGCCAGGGGGGAAAGAGACCCAGTACTTC.